This T cell receptor beta chain was captured by sequencing in a study of long-term antiretroviral therapy in people with HIV (dated by TCRdb to 2021 to 2024). About the investigation overall: Collection of the earliest samples took place about a decade ahead of the 2015 WHO recommendation for immediate ART, at a time when ART was typically delayed until CD4 counts fell. Whether ART initiation and durable HIV suppression were associated with changes in peripheral blood TRB repertoire composition and diversity was tested in a retrospective serial study. From a few dozen adults with confirmed HIV infection, the cohort provided approximately 190 cryopreserved PBMC samples, gathered serially across a mean of approximately six years (range 1-12). Of the approximately 28 participants with HIV, approximately 11 were female. No cross-contamination during QIAcube processing was shown when test extractions of a monoclonal T-cell line were performed alongside fewer than 35 polyclonal samples. General study outcomes and caveats: Because PBMC availability was limited, only the TCR beta chain was sequenced, with no alpha chain pairing. Starting ART was linked to a significant rise in TRB diversity, yet even with long-term ART the diversity remained significantly lower than in transplant donor controls. Narrower CDR3 length ranges were observed in HIV repertoires than in controls, and an antigen-experienced repertoire with only a slight naive shift after ART was suggested by the network structure. Because cell numbers in pre-ART samples were limited, unsorted PBMC were profiled instead of sorted CD4+ and CD8+ T cells. Samples dated from the mid-2000s to the late 2010s, and the ART regimens used may be less effective than current ones. No data were available on ART adherence, viral resistance or therapy changes, limiting inferences about post-ART repertoire changes. The repertoire was dominated across all time points by expanded TRB clones identified before ART initiation, although this dominance was seen to fluctuate and to decrease in many PLHIV after ART.

A word on this clone: This receptor's antigen is unknown. Nothing much larger sits one base from this clone, and base qualities are not available.

The immunoSEQ hsTCRB v3.0 assay was used at survey level resolution for TRB variable region sequencing. The targeted TRB sequencing depth was roughly 40,000-55,000 T-cell genomes per sample. Pooled TRB libraries were sequenced on an Illumina MiSeq with a v3 150-cycle kit. In the authors' own workflow: Repertoire analysis was run in R within a reproducible Nextflow workflow that covered QC, data transformation and analysis. LymphoSeq2, an R package for AIRR-Seq data exploration, was used to implement custom analyses. A handful of samples that produced fewer than 5000 total TRB sequences were removed, so 188 HIV repertoires were analyzed. Of the 188 retained HIV repertoires, about 59 were collected before and under 150 after ART initiation. Repertoires were downsampled to 5000 TRB nucleotide sequences, with summary statistics averaged over 100 downsampling iterations. Only TRB sequences with CDR3 regions of at least seven amino acids were retained for analysis. Diversity was assessed using a clonality score derived from Shannon entropy and using the Gini coefficient. In the repertoire networks, any two of the top 5000 CDR3 amino acid sequences were connected whenever the two sequences differed by an edit distance of one. For TRB CDR3 amino acid sequences, GLIPH2 was used to predict antigen specificity groups and MHC restriction. CDR3 amino acid sequences were matched against VDJdb and McPAS-TCR to flag known CMV, EBV, HIV or tissue antigen associations. Pre-ART, post-ART and control groups were compared with Wilcoxon signed-rank tests and Holm-Bonferroni correction. The clones in this table, taken by TCRdb from immuneACCESS, are in-frame only. Not every clone is retained; where verified, under half of the shortfall comes from an unresolved V gene, and the cause of the rest is unknown. V and J calls and clone size are those listed in that table; D and trimming were worked out from the DNA. This sample holds 30,000 or so clones; 80% to 90% were observed only once. Of the sample, approximately 3.6% is held by the ten largest clones.

Participants were included only if at least one PBMC sample before ART initiation and at least two post-ART samples were available. Every participant with HIV received treatment in the United States of America. Before DNA extraction, cryopreserved samples of about 1-10 million PBMC were thawed and washed. At the time of the earliest PBMC sample for each participant with HIV, ages ranged from roughly 23 to 60 years. PBMC samples from each participant spanned 1-4 timepoints before ART initiation and 2-8 timepoints after ART initiation, with a median of 7 samples. Serial HIV viral load, CD4+ T-cell count, ART history and demographic data were obtained for every participant. Using a Qiagen kit on a QIAcube, genomic DNA was extracted from unsorted PBMC, with samples processed in batches of 12. This receptor was identified in a man aged 18 to 30 with HIV. Source: unsorted PBMCs, taken 0.8 years before starting antiretroviral therapy.

CDR3 region: CASSLLQETQYF. The DNA sequence is given as TGTGCCAGCAGCCTCCTACAAGAGACCCAGTACTTC. The chain couples TRBV13 to TRBJ2-5, with the D gene not clear enough to name. V loses 5 bases, J loses 2 bases, and the germline ends lie 6 bases apart. The germline V gene (reference sequence) provides CDR1 PRHDT and CDR2 FYEKMQ. The CDR3, from cysteine to phenylalanine, totals 12 residues. CDR3 DNA is the only sequence kept; it has 36 bases, read in frame from the first base.